This TCR beta chain was identified in a study of shared clonotypes between healthy human individuals. The germline CDR1 and CDR2 sequences are MNHEY and SVGAGI. V lost 0 bases to trimming and J lost 4 bases, with 10 bases between them. The length of the CDR3 is 14 residues. A word on this clone: Other DNA sequences in this specimen translate into the identical CDR3.

It was CD45RO-negative cells, positively selected for CCR7, that made up naive CD8 cells, with terminally differentiated effector memory CD45RA+ cells excluded. Assay: immunoSEQ multiplex PCR; the TCRdb copy retains only in-frame clones and omits some. The sample carries over 2 million clones, 85% to 95% recorded once. This sequence joins TRBV6-5 and TRBJ2-7; D is possibly TRBD2 (6 bases). The sequence came from a man aged 18 to 30 in good health. The sample was naive CD8+ T cells sorted from blood. This CDR3 is CASSYSGGFYEQYF. CDR3 sequence (DNA): TGTGCCAGCAGTTACTCGGGAGGCTTTTACGAGCAGTACTTC.